Each of the 4 T cell receptor beta chains below was sequenced from the same sample in a study of T cells in Graves' hyperthyroidism and ophthalmopathy (dated by TCRdb to the late 2010s). The library relied on multiplex PCR. Instrument on record: Illumina HiSeq 2000. The TCR beta CDR3 regions were amplified from the RNA transcripts. For the first round of RT-PCR on the TCR CDR3, the HTBI primer set was used together with the Qiagen OneStep RT-PCR kit. Starting from the raw public reads, TCRdb applied fastp trimming at Q25, assembled clones with MiXCR and retained in-frame beta chains. Under each unique CDR3 protein, matching rows form one entry showing the most common genes and DNA. The sample records 550,000 to 700,000 distinct CDR3 sequences, under 60% of which are singletons. Together, the top ten hold 19% of the sample. Sequenced input: peripheral blood or thyroid tissue (not recorded which). The receptors originated from an adult woman with Graves' disease, either hyperthyroidism or ophthalmopathy (not recorded which).

This chain uses TRBV7-2 with TRBJ2-7; perhaps TRBD1 as D (6 bases). Germline assignment: CDR1 SGHTA and CDR2 FQGNSA. CDR3 size: 12 residues. Trimming stripped 8 bases from V and 1 base from J, with 9 bases between. CDR3 residues: CASVDSSYEQYF. The CDR3 DNA reads as TGTGCCAGCGTGGACAGTTCCTACGAGCAGTACTTC. The full variable domain, in which reference TRBV7-2 and TRBJ2-7 provide the parts outside the CDR3, is GAGVSQSPSNKVTEKGKDVELRCDPISGHTALYWYRQSLGQGLEFLIYFQGNSAPDKSGLPSDRFSAERTGGSVSTLTIQRTQQEDSAVYLCASVDSSYEQYFGPGTRLTVT.

This clonotype occurred a few times. This rearrangement joins TRBV6-2 or TRBV6-3 to TRBJ2-7; TRBD2 aligns across 8 bases. The junction had 13 bases not matched to a gene; V was cut back by 6 bases and J by 12 bases. Germline loops: CDR1 MNHEY, CDR2 SVGEGT. The CDR3 runs to 13 residues. CDR3 DNA sequence: TGTGCCAGCAGCTCCGCGAGCGGGAGTGGTACGTACTTC. Residues: CASSSASGSGTYF.

The rearrangement joins TRBV27 to TRBJ1-4, with 9 nucleotides matching TRBD1. CDR1 and CDR2 from the germline V gene are MNHEY and SMNVEV (reference sequence). V shed 6 bases and J 7 bases; nucleotides not matched to a gene: 12. The CDR3 has 16 residues. CDR3 sequence: CASSPWGTGRSEKLFF. CDR3 nucleotides: TGTGCCAGCAGCCCGTGGGGGACAGGGCGCAGTGAAAAACTGTTTTTT.

This clonotype was observed many times. The chain has TRBV6-5 and TRBJ1-5; D call uncertain. Germline CDR1 MNHEY, CDR2 SVGAGI. The CDR3 extends over 16 amino acids. The V end lost 5 bases, the J end lost 7 bases, and 21 bases lay between the germline ends. The CDR3 DNA is TGTGCCAGCAGTCAAGGGTCGGGGTCACGGGGACAGCCCCAGCATTTT. It specifies CASSQGSGSRGQPQHF.